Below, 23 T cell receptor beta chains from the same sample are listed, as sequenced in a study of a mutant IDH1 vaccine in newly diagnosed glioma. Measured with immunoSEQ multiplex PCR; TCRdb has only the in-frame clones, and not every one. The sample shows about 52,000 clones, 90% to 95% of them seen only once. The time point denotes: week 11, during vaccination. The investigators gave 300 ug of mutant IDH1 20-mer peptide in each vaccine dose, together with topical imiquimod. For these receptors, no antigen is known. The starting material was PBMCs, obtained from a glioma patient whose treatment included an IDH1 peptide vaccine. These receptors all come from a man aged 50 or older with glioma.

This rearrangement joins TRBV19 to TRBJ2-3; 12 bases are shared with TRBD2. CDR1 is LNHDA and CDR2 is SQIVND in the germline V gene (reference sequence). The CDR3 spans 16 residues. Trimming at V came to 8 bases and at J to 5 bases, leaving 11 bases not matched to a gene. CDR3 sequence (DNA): TGTGCCAGTGACCCCTCGTCGGGACTAGCGGGAGATACGCAGTATTTT. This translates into CASDPSSGLAGDTQYF.

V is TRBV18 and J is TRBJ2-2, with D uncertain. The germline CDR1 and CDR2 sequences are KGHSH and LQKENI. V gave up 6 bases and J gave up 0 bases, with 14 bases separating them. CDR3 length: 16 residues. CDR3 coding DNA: TGTGCCAGCTCCGACATGGTCCTATCGAACACCGGGGAGCTGTTTTTT. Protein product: CASSDMVLSNTGELFF.

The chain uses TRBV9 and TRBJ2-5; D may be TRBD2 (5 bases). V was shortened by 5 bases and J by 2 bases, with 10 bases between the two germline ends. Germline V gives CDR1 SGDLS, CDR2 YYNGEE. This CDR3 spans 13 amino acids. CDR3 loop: CASSTSWQETQYF. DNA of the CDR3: TGTGCCAGCAGTACTAGTTGGCAAGAGACCCAGTACTTC.

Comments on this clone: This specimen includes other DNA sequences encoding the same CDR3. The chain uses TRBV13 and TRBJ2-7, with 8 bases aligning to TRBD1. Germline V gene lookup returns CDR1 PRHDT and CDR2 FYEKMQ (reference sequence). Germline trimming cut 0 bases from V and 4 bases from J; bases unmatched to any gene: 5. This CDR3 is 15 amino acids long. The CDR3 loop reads CASSLGAGGAYEQYF. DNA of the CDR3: TGTGCCAGCAGCTTAGGGGCAGGGGGCGCTTACGAGCAGTACTTC.

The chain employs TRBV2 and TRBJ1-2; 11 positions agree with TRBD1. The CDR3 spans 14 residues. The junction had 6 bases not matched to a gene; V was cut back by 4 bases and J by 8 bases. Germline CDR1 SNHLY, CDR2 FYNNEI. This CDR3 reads CASSGGQGVRGYTF. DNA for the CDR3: TGTGCCAGCAGTGGGGGACAGGGGGTGCGGGGCTACACCTTC.

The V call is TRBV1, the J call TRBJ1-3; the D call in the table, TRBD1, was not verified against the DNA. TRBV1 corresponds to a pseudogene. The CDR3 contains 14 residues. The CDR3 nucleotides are TGCACCAGCAGCCGGACAGGTGGTCGAAACACCATATATTTT. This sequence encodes CTSSRTGGRNTIYF.

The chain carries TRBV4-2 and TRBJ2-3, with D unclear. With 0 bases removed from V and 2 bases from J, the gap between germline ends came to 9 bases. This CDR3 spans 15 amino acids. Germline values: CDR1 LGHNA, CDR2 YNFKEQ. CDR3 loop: CASSQDGKYTDTQYF. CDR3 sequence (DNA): TGTGCCAGCAGCCAAGACGGTAAATACACAGATACGCAGTATTTT.

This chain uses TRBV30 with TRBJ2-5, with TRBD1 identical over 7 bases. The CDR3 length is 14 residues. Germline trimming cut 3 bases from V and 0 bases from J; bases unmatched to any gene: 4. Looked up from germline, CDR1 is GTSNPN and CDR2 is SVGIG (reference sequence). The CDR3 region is CAWSMTGYQETQYF. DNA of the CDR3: TGTGCCTGGAGCATGACAGGGTACCAAGAGACCCAGTACTTC.

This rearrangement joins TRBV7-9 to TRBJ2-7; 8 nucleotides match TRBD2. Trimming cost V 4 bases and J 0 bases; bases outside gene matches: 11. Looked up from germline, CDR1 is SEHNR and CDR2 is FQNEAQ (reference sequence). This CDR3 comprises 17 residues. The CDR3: CASSSLFGGRSSYEQYF. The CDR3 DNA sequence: TGTGCCAGCAGCTCCCTCTTCGGCGGGAGGTCCTCCTACGAGCAGTACTTC.

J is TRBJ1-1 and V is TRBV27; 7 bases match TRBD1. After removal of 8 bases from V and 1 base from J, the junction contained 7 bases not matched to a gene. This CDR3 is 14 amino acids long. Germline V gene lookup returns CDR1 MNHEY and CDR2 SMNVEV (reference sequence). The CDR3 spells CASGYRGRNTEAFF. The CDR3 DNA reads TGTGCCAGCGGCTACAGGGGACGGAACACTGAAGCTTTCTTT.

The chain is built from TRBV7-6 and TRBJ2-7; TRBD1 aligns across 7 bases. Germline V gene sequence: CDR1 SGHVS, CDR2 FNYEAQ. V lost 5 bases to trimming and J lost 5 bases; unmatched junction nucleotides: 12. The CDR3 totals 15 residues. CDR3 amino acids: CASSNPNRGLNEQYF. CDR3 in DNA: TGTGCCAGCAGCAACCCTAACAGGGGTCTCAACGAGCAGTACTTC. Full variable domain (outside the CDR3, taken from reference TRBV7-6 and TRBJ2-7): GAGVSQSPRYKVTKRGQDVALRCDPISGHVSLYWYRQALGQGPEFLTYFNYEAQQDKSGLPNDRFSAERPEGSISTLTIQRTEQRDSAMYRCASSNPNRGLNEQYFGPGTRLTVT.

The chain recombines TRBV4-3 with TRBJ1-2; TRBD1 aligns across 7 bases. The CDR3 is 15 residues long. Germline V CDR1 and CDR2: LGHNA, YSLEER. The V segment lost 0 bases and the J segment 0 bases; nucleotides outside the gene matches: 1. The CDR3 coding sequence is TGCGCCAGCAGCCAAGATAGGGGGCCTAACTATGGCTACACCTTC. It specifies CASSQDRGPNYGYTF.

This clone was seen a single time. The CDR3 bases are TGTGCCAGCAGCTGGACTAGCGGGAGGATCCAGGGCAATGAGCAGTTCTTC. It yields the protein CASSWTSGRIQGNEQFF. The chain employs TRBV7-2 and TRBJ2-1; 14 bases agree with TRBD2. Germline V CDR1 and CDR2: SGHTA, FQGNSA. V dropped 4 bases and J dropped 6; count of bases not matched to a gene: 8. The CDR3 is made up of 17 amino acids. Together with reference TRBV7-2 and TRBJ2-1, the CDR3 gives the full variable domain: GAGVSQSPSNKVTEKGKDVELRCDPISGHTALYWYRQSLGQGLEFLIYFQGNSAPDKSGLPSDRFSAERTGGSVSTLTIQRTQQEDSAVYLCASSWTSGRIQGNEQFFGPGTRLTVL.

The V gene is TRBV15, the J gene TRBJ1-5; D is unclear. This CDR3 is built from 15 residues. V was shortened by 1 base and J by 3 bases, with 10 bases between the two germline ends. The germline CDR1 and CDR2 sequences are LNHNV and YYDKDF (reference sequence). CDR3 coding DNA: TGTGCCACCAGCAGAGGGGCAGCTCACAATCAGCCCCAGCATTTT. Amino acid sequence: CATSRGAAHNQPQHF.

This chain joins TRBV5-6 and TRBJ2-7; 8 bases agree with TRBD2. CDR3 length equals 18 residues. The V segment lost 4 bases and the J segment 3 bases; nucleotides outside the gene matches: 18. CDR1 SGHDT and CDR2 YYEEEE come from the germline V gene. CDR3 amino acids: CASSRRRGANLLVYEQYF. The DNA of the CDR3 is TGTGCCAGCAGCCGGAGGCGGGGGGCGAACCTATTGGTCTACGAGCAGTACTTC.

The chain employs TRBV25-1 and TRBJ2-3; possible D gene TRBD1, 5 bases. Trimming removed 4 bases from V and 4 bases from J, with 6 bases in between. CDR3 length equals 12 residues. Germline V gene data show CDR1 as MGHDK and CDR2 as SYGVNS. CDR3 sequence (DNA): TGTGCCAGCAGTGCCAGGGCAGATACGCAGTATTTT. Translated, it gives CASSARADTQYF.

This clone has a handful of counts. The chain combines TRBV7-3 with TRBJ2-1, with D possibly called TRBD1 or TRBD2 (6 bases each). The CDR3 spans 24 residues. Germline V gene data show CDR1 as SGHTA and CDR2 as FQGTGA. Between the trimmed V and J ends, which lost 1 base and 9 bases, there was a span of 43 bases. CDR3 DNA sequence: TGTGCCAGCAGCTTAAGGGTCGGGACAAGCAATTGGGACATTGTCCCGATAGCGGAGGGTGAGCAGTTCTTC. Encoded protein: CASSLRVGTSNWDIVPIAEGEQFF. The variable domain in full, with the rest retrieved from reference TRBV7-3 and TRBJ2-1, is GAGVSQTPSNKVTEKGKYVELRCDPISGHTALYWYRQSLGQGPEFLIYFQGTGAADDSGLPNDRFFAVRPEGSVSTLKIQRTERGDSAVYLCASSLRVGTSNWDIVPIAEGEQFFGPGTRLTVL.

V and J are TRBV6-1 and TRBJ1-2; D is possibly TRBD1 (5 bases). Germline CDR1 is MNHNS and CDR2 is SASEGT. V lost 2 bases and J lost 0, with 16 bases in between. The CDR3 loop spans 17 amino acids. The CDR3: CASSEYVTVPSNYGYTF. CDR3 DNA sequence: TGTGCCAGCAGTGAATATGTGACAGTACCTTCTAACTATGGCTACACCTTC.

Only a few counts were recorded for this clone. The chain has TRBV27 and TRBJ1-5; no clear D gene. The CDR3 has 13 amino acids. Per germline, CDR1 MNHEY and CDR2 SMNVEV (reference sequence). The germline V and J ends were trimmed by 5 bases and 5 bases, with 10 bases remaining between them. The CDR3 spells CASSPRRDQPQHF. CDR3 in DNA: TGTGCCAGCAGTCCCCGGAGGGATCAGCCCCAGCATTTT.

CDR3 in amino acids: CASSVGTHGEETQYF. CDR3 coding DNA: TGTGCCAGCAGCGTCGGGACCCACGGAGAGGAGACCCAGTACTTC. The chain carries TRBV9 and TRBJ2-5; D is tentatively TRBD1 or TRBD2 (5 bases each). CDR1 and CDR2 (germline): SGDLS, YYNGEE. This CDR3 has 15 residues. With 2 bases removed from V and 5 bases from J, the gap between germline ends came to 16 bases.

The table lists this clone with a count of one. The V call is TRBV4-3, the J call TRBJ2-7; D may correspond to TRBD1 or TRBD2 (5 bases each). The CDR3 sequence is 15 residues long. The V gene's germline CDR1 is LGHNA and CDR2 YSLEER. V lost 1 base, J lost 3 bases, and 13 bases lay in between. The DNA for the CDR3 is TGCGCCAGCAGCCAAGGGACAAGAGGGCACTACGAGCAGTACTTC. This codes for CASSQGTRGHYEQYF.

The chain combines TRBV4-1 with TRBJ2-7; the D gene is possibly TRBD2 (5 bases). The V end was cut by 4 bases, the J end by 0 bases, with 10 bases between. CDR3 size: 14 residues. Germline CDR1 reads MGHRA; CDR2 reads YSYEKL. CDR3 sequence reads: CASSPGLSSYEQYF. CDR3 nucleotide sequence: TGCGCCAGCAGCCCTGGACTCAGCTCCTACGAGCAGTACTTC.

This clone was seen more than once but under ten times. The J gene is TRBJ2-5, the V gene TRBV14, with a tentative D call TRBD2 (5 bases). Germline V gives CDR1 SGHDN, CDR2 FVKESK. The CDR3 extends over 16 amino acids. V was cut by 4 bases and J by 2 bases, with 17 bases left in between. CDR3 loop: CASSLTRIYRQETQYF. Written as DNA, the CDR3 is TGTGCCAGCAGCCTTACTAGAATCTACCGACAAGAGACCCAGTACTTC.